One sample yielded the 7 T cell receptor beta chains listed below, sequenced in a study of shared clonotypes between healthy human individuals (dated by TCRdb to 2018 to 2020). The library was generated by the immunoSEQ multiplex PCR assay. TCRdb stores this immuneACCESS table with in-frame sequences only. Part of the clones is absent; in the studies checked, under half of the shortfall reflects unresolved V genes, and no reason is known for the rest. In all, the sample holds about 470,000 clones, and around 75% of those were seen once. The leading ten clones occupy roughly 13% of the sample. Sample: PBMCs. The receptors stem from a woman in her 40s in good health. Some clones in this sample may be carry-over from other donors' samples.

The chain joins TRBV18 to TRBJ2-3, with TRBD1 matching 8 bases. The ends lost 3 bases at V and 11 bases at J; junction bases unmatched: 7. Germline values: CDR1 KGHSH, CDR2 LQKENI. The CDR3 is made up of 13 amino acids. Written as DNA, the CDR3 is TGTGCCAGCTCACCGGACAGGGCTAAGGGGCAGTATTTT. It codes for CASSPDRAKGQYF.

The chain carries TRBV5-1 and TRBJ2-7; a possible D gene is TRBD2 (6 bases). Germline lookup yields CDR1 SGHRS and CDR2 YFSETQ. The CDR3 has 17 residues. Trimming left V 0 bases short and J 0 bases short, with 16 bases between. The CDR3 nucleotides are TGCGCCAGCAGCTTGGCGACAGCGGGCCCCATCTCCTACGAGCAGTACTTC. It is translated as CASSLATAGPISYEQYF.

This clone was counted a few times. The J gene is TRBJ2-7, the V gene TRBV19; 9 bases agree with TRBD1. The CDR3 is 14 amino acids. Germline V lookup: CDR1 LNHDA, CDR2 SQIVND (reference sequence). J lost 5 bases, V lost 5 bases, and 7 bases had no gene match. In DNA, the CDR3 is TGTGCCAGTAGTCGGACAGGGGAGGTCCACGAGCAGTACTTC. Translation: CASSRTGEVHEQYF. Complete variable domain (other parts from reference TRBV19 and TRBJ2-7): DGGITQSPKYLFRKEGQNVTLSCEQNLNHDAMYWYRQDPGQGLRLIYYSQIVNDFQKGDIAEGYSVSREKKESFPLTVTSAQKNPTAFYLCASSRTGEVHEQYFGPGTRLTVT.

On this clone: This CDR3 is also generated by other DNA sequences in the sample. J is TRBJ2-7 and V is TRBV18; D tentatively fits TRBD1 or TRBD2 (5 bases each). V was pared by 3 bases and J by 1 base, with 10 bases between. The CDR3 runs 14 residues. Germline V gene data show CDR1 as KGHSH and CDR2 as LQKENI. CDR3 in amino acids: CASSPPEGSYEQYF. CDR3 DNA sequence: TGTGCCAGCTCACCCCCCGAGGGGTCCTACGAGCAGTACTTC.

The genes are TRBV28 and TRBJ1-4, with 7 bases matching TRBD1. The CDR3 is made up of 15 amino acids. The J segment lost 6 bases and the V segment lost 6 bases, leaving 10 bases of the junction unmatched. The germline CDR1 and CDR2 sequences are MDHEN and SYDVKM. CDR3 coding DNA: TGTGCCAGCAGCCCTAAAGGGGGCTGGGATGAAAAACTGTTTTTT. It translates to CASSPKGGWDEKLFF.

The V and J genes are TRBV28 and TRBJ1-5, with TRBD1 matching 9 bases. The V gene's germline CDR1 is MDHEN and CDR2 SYDVKM. This CDR3 comprises 15 residues. V was clipped by 2 bases and J by 2 bases; unmatched bases: 1. This CDR3 reads CASSLGTGRNQPQHF. The CDR3 DNA sequence: TGTGCCAGCAGTTTAGGGACAGGGCGCAATCAGCCCCAGCATTTT. Full variable domain (remainder filled in from reference TRBV28 and TRBJ1-5): DVKVTQSSRYLVKRTGEKVFLECVQDMDHENMFWYRQDPGLGLRLIYFSYDVKMKEKGDIPEGYSVSREKKERFSLILESASTNQTSMYLCASSLGTGRNQPQHFGDGTRLSIL.

This sequence joins TRBV12-5 and TRBJ2-7, with D perhaps being TRBD1 or TRBD2 (6 bases each). Germline assignment: CDR1 LGHNT and CDR2 FRNRAP. V was trimmed by 7 bases and J by 4 bases, leaving 20 bases between them. The CDR3 extends over 15 amino acids. The DNA of the CDR3 is TGTGCTAGTGAACACGGGGGCAGGGGTGGTTACGAGCAGTACTTC. It specifies CASEHGGRGGYEQYF.